This T cell receptor beta chain is drawn from a study of OX40 agonist ivuxolimab in advanced cancers. Overall study context: Ivuxolimab, an antibody acting as an agonist of OX40 (CD134), was used to treat patients. Study-level results: Dose levels from 0.1 to 3.0 mg/kg saw CD4+ and CD8+ blood T cells expand clonally by week 6.

Comments on this clone: The antigen remains unidentified.

Germline lookup yields CDR1 SGHVS and CDR2 FQNEAQ. V shed 5 bases and J 7 bases; nucleotides not matched to a gene: 12. The CDR3 spans 16 residues. If patients had autoimmune disease history or systemic immunosuppression, they were excluded. TCRdb keeps only in-frame clones here, not all; method: immunoSEQ multiplex PCR. The sample holds 33,000 or so clones, about four fifths seen once. The chain carries TRBV7-8 and TRBJ2-1; TRBD2 matches 9 bases. The source material was CD4+ or CD8+ T cells sorted from blood, sampled in a trial of the OX40 agonist ivuxolimab. The clonotype originates from an adult with an advanced solid tumor such as melanoma, head and neck, liver or kidney cancer. For the CDR3, the DNA is TGTGCCAGCAGCCCAAATAGACTAGCGGCTTTGAATGAGCAGTTCTTC. Protein: CASSPNRLAALNEQFF.